This section outlines one T cell receptor beta chain sequence together with its context. Given the absence of the conserved phenylalanine or tryptophan at the CDR3 end, a read error is likely. In germline, CDR1 is MNHEY, CDR2 SVGAGI. CDR3 length: 15 residues. Trimming removed 4 bases from V and 2 bases from J, with 14 bases in between. The data stem from a study of CD8 T cells in Susac syndrome. Roughly 0.45 to 1 ug RNA was reverse transcribed with random hexamers. TCRdb re-derived calls from the immunoSEQ multiplex PCR reads in MiXCR, one entry per CDR3 protein. The sample holds about 300,000 distinct CDR3 sequences, 75% to 85% seen once.

The genes are TRBV6-5 and TRBJ2-5; D is undetermined. This receptor was taken from a human donor with multiple sclerosis. The sample comprised CD8+ T cells from PBMCs. The CDR3 reads CASSFSDGRQETQYL. CDR3 sequence (DNA): TGTGCCAGCAGTTTCTCGGACGGCCGACAAGAGACCCAGTACCTC.